Following are 8 T cell receptor beta chains from one sample sequenced in a study of blood T cell repertoires in COVID-19. Assay used: immunoSEQ multiplex PCR; TCRdb lists only in-frame clones, some missing. The sample consists of 190,000 or so clones, about 87% of them appearing once. Sequencing was performed on peripheral blood. The receptors were sampled from a man between 60 and 75 years old who had recovered from COVID-19.

In DNA, the CDR3 is TGTGCCAGCAGCTTGGATCACAGGGGGCTAACACCGTACTTC. It yields the protein CASSLDHRGLTPYF. J is TRBJ2-7 and V is TRBV5-5; TRBD1 matches 9 bases. V lost 0 bases, J lost 12 bases, and 10 bases stayed unmatched. The germline V gene has CDR1 SGHKS and CDR2 YYEKEE (reference sequence). The CDR3 totals 14 residues.

The gene calls are TRBV10-3 and TRBJ1-6, with TRBD1 matching over 8 bases. CDR1 and CDR2 from the germline V gene are ENHRY and SYGVKD. With 11 bases clipped from V and 8 bases from J, the junction kept 11 bases outside the gene matches. The CDR3 sequence is 14 residues long. The CDR3 protein is CAVAWTGNDSPLHF. The CDR3 DNA is TGTGCCGTCGCCTGGACAGGGAATGATTCACCCCTCCACTTT.

V is TRBV2 and J is TRBJ1-5, with D perhaps matching TRBD1 (5 bases). Germline lookup yields CDR1 SNHLY and CDR2 FYNNEI. The CDR3 totals 15 residues. Trimming stripped 3 bases from V and 4 bases from J, with 13 bases between. CDR3: CASSDSDSANQPQHF. The CDR3, as DNA: TGTGCCAGCAGTGATTCTGACAGTGCAAATCAGCCCCAGCATTTT. The full variable domain, with the rest looked up from reference TRBV2 and TRBJ1-5, is EPEVTQTPSHQVTQMGQEVILRCVPISNHLYFYWYRQILGQKVEFLVSFYNNEISEKSEIFDDQFSVERPDGSNFTLKIRSTKLEDSAMYFCASSDSDSANQPQHFGDGTRLSIL.

V usage is TRBV11-3 and J usage is TRBJ2-5; 9 bases fit TRBD1. Germline CDR1 and CDR2: SGHNT and YENEEA. V lost 1 base to trimming and J lost 5 bases; unmatched junction nucleotides: 5. This CDR3 has 15 residues. In nucleotides, the CDR3 is TGTGCCAGCAGCTTAGTTTCGGGACAGGGTGAGACCCAGTACTTC. As protein: CASSLVSGQGETQYF.

V and J are TRBV13 and TRBJ1-1, with D possibly TRBD1 on 5 matching bases. Trimming took off 7 bases at V and 0 bases at J, with 9 bases between the two ends. Germline V CDR1 and CDR2: PRHDT, FYEKMQ (reference sequence). The CDR3 runs 13 residues. CDR3 protein: CASTSRVNTEAFF. The CDR3 coding sequence is TGTGCCAGCACGTCCAGGGTGAACACTGAAGCTTTCTTT.

The chain links TRBV5-5 to TRBJ2-3, with 8 bases lining up with TRBD2. The trim removed 1 base at V and 6 bases at J, leaving 10 bases unmatched. CDR1 SGHKS and CDR2 YYEKEE come from the germline V gene (reference sequence). The CDR3 length is 16 residues. CDR3 in amino acids: CASSLSGGAVWDTQYF. CDR3 sequence (DNA): TGTGCCAGCAGCTTGTCCGGGGGGGCCGTCTGGGATACGCAGTATTTT.

V and J are TRBV5-1 and TRBJ1-1; no clear D gene. CDR3 length: 15 amino acids. V was pared by 6 bases and J by 0 bases, with 15 bases between. CDR1 SGHRS and CDR2 YFSETQ come from the germline V gene. CDR3 loop: CASTLFGEVNTEAFF. The CDR3 DNA sequence: TGCGCCAGCACTCTTTTCGGGGAGGTGAACACTGAAGCTTTCTTT. The full variable domain, in which reference TRBV5-1 and TRBJ1-1 provide the parts outside the CDR3, is KAGVTQTPRYLIKTRGQQVTLSCSPISGHRSVSWYQQTPGQGLQFLFEYFSETQRNKGNFPGRFSGRQFSNSRSEMNVSTLELGDSALYLCASTLFGEVNTEAFFGQGTRLTVV.

This chain connects TRBV7-8 to TRBJ1-2, with D perhaps TRBD1 (6 bases). This CDR3 comprises 12 residues. Germline V CDR1 and CDR2: SGHVS, FQNEAQ. V was trimmed by 5 bases and J by 6 bases, leaving 10 bases between them. CDR3 DNA sequence: TGTGCCAGCAGCAACAGGGATAATGGCTACACCTTC. Residues: CASSNRDNGYTF. The whole variable domain, remainder taken from reference TRBV7-8 and TRBJ1-2, is GAGVSQSPRYKVAKRGQDVALRCDPISGHVSLFWYQQALGQGPEFLTYFQNEAQLDKSGLPSDRFFAERPEGSVSTLKIQRTQQEDSAVYLCASSNRDNGYTFGSGTRLTVV.